What follows are 15 T cell receptor beta chains derived from one specimen sequenced in a study of Ad26.COV2.S vaccination and SARS-CoV-2 variants. TCRdb keeps only in-frame clones here, not all; method: immunoSEQ multiplex PCR. The sample has around 420,000 clones, approximately 90% seen once; the top ten hold 3.5% to 4%. Treatment: around 19 received Ad26.COV2.S at low or high dose, single or two shots; a few received placebo; per-sample allocation not given. Day 63 after the first injection of vaccine or placebo was the sampling time. The sequencing here drew on peripheral blood, taken in a trial of Ad26.COV2.S vaccine versus placebo. All receptors derive from a person aged 18 to 65 who received the Ad26.COV2.S COVID-19 vaccine or a placebo.

CDR3 bases: TGTGCCAGCAGCGTAGGGGGCGGTAGTAATTCACCCCTCCACTTT. Its protein is CASSVGGGSNSPLHF. This rearrangement joins TRBV9 to TRBJ1-6; perhaps TRBD1 as D (5 bases). Germline-derived CDR1 and CDR2 are SGDLS and YYNGEE. This CDR3 contains 15 residues. Trimming removed 0 bases from V and 6 bases from J, with 10 bases in between.

V and J are TRBV3-1 (or the pseudogene TRBV3-2) and TRBJ1-1; no clear D. Trimming took 0 bases from V and 0 from J, leaving 8 bases between them. Germline-derived CDR1 and CDR2 are LGHDT and YNNKEL (reference sequence). The CDR3 covers 15 residues. The CDR3 DNA follows: TGTGCCAGCAGCCAAGATTGGCAGGTGAACACTGAAGCTTTCTTT. Translated: CASSQDWQVNTEAFF.

The CDR3 nucleotides are TGTGCCGGACTTAGACAGGGGCCGGTGAACACTGAAGCTTTCTTT. It codes for CAGLRQGPVNTEAFF. The chain has TRBV7-9 and TRBJ1-1; 8 bases agree with TRBD1. Trimming removed 11 bases from V and 0 bases from J; junction bases left unmatched: 11. Germline V gives CDR1 SEHNR, CDR2 FQNEAQ (reference sequence). CDR3 size: 15 residues.

The chain's CDR3 is CASSVGAGNSPLHF. CDR3 in DNA: TGTGCCAGCAGCGTAGGGGCAGGGAACTCACCCCTCCACTTT. The chain combines TRBV9 with TRBJ1-6; D is possibly TRBD1 (5 bases). The V end was cut by 0 bases, the J end by 10 bases, with 11 bases between. CDR1 and CDR2 (germline): SGDLS, YYNGEE. The CDR3 loop spans 14 amino acids.

This chain links TRBV4-1 with TRBJ1-1; D unclear. Germline CDR1 reads MGHRA; CDR2 reads YSYEKL. The CDR3 extends over 15 amino acids. Trimming stripped 0 bases from V and 4 bases from J, with 12 bases between. CDR3 loop: CASSQEPNMGTEAFF. The CDR3 DNA is TGCGCCAGCAGCCAAGAGCCAAACATGGGCACTGAAGCTTTCTTT.

The chain joins TRBV6-5 to TRBJ1-1, with 10 bases identical to TRBD1. This CDR3 is built from 13 residues. V lost 6 bases to trimming and J lost 8 bases; unmatched junction nucleotides: 6. Germline V gives CDR1 MNHEY, CDR2 SVGAGI. The DNA for the CDR3 is TGTGCCAGCAGGCGGGACAGGGGCCTCGAAGCTTTCTTT. Translating it yields CASRRDRGLEAFF.

The rearrangement joins TRBV4-3 to TRBJ2-5; 8 nucleotides match TRBD1. CDR1 is LGHNA and CDR2 is YSLEER in the germline V gene. With 0 bases clipped from V and 3 bases from J, the junction kept 9 bases outside the gene matches. This CDR3 contains 17 residues. CDR3 nucleotide sequence: TGCGCCAGCAGCCAAGACCCGAGCAGGACAGGGAAAGAGACCCAGTACTTC. The encoded protein is CASSQDPSRTGKETQYF.

J is TRBJ2-1 and V is TRBV3-1 (or the pseudogene TRBV3-2); TRBD2 aligns across 7 bases. CDR3 length: 13 amino acids. V dropped 1 base and J dropped 10; count of bases not matched to a gene: 4. Germline V gene data show CDR1 as LGHDT and CDR2 as YNNKEL (reference sequence). The CDR3 bases are TGTGCCAGCAGCCAAGTTGAAGCGGGGGAGCAGTTCTTC. It encodes CASSQVEAGEQFF.

Of note for this clone: The same CDR3 arises from other DNA sequences in this sample as well. The chain combines TRBV12-3 or TRBV12-4 with TRBJ1-5, with unresolved D. V shed 2 bases and J shed 0 bases, with 2 bases lying between them. The CDR3 sequence is 13 residues long. DNA of the CDR3: TGTGCCAGCAGTTTAAGTAGCAATCAGCCCCAGCATTTT. It is translated as CASSLSSNQPQHF.

The chain is built from TRBV5-6 and TRBJ1-4, with D unresolved. The CDR3 runs 15 residues. Germline loops: CDR1 SGHDT, CDR2 YYEEEE. V was trimmed by 4 bases and J by 8 bases, leaving 18 bases between them. For the CDR3, the DNA is TGTGCCAGCAGCCTGGACGCGGGGAGGAGGGAAAAACTGTTTTTT. As protein: CASSLDAGRREKLFF.

This rearrangement joins TRBV10-3 to TRBJ1-5; D unclear. Germline V CDR1 and CDR2: ENHRY, SYGVKD. V lost 5 bases, J lost 3 bases, and 5 bases lay in between. This CDR3 has 12 amino acids. The CDR3 region is CAISPNNQPQHF. The CDR3 coding sequence is TGTGCCATCAGTCCAAACAATCAGCCCCAGCATTTT.

V and J are TRBV10-3 and TRBJ2-3, with D perhaps being TRBD1 or TRBD2 (5 bases each). Germline V CDR1 and CDR2: ENHRY, SYGVKD. The V end lost 8 bases, the J end lost 0 bases, and 6 bases lay between the germline ends. The CDR3 sequence is 12 residues long. The CDR3 DNA reads TGTGCCATCGGGGGTAGCACAGATACGCAGTATTTT. This gives the protein CAIGGSTDTQYF.

This rearrangement joins TRBV9 to TRBJ2-7, with D perhaps being TRBD1 or TRBD2 (5 bases each). Germline V gene sequence: CDR1 SGDLS, CDR2 YYNGEE. The length of the CDR3 is 14 residues. V shed 0 bases and J shed 7 bases, with 14 bases lying between them. This chain's CDR3 is CASSVEGARGEQYF. The CDR3 DNA is TGTGCCAGCAGCGTAGAAGGGGCACGGGGAGAGCAGTACTTC.

This chain joins TRBV19 and TRBJ2-1; 13 bases are a match to TRBD2. This CDR3 is 19 amino acids long. Unmatched junction bases numbered 10, after V lost 3 bases and J lost 2 bases. Germline lookup yields CDR1 LNHDA and CDR2 SQIVND (reference sequence). The CDR3 DNA sequence: TGTGCCAGTAGTATCGAACCAGGACTAGCGGGGGACCCCTACAATGAGCAGTTCTTC. Translated, it gives CASSIEPGLAGDPYNEQFF.

The rearrangement joins TRBV5-1 to TRBJ2-2; maybe TRBD2 (5 bases). Germline V gene lookup returns CDR1 SGHRS and CDR2 YFSETQ. V shed 0 bases and J shed 1 base, with 16 bases lying between them. CDR3 length equals 18 residues. CDR3 sequence: CASSLEPGSLGNTGELFF. DNA for the CDR3: TGCGCCAGCAGCTTGGAGCCGGGATCATTGGGGAACACCGGGGAGCTGTTTTTT.